This is a list of T cell receptor beta chains from one sample in a study of Tregs in tolerant kidney transplant recipients. Produced via immunoSEQ multiplex PCR; TCRdb's table is partial and in-frame only. The sample yields 120,000 or so clones, about 90% seen once. Sample: CD4+ T cells from blood. The receptors come from a human donor in good health. CDR3s include the opening cysteine and the closing phenylalanine or tryptophan. The D gene is left open where the match is weak. Size is omitted from some rows. Given values are once, few, many or a class for expanded clones.

V gene	D gene	clone size	J gene	CDR3 protein	CDR3 DNA
TRBV27	TRBD2	.	TRBJ2-7	CASSLYPWGAGGYEQYF	TGTGCCAGCAGTTTATACCCCTGGGGGGCGGGAGGTTACGAGCAGTACTTC
TRBV5-1	.	.	TRBJ1-1	CASSFEGLNYNTEAFF	TGCGCCAGCAGCTTTGAGGGGCTTAACTATAACACTGAAGCTTTCTTT
TRBV5-1	TRBD1	.	TRBJ2-7	CASTQTGYDEQYF	TGCGCCAGCACCCAGACAGGGTACGACGAGCAGTACTTC
TRBV2	TRBD2	.	TRBJ2-3	CASEASGITDTQYF	TGTGCCAGCGAAGCTAGCGGGATCACAGATACGCAGTATTTT
TRBV4-1	TRBD1	.	TRBJ2-1	CASRQMGTGRNEQFF	TGCGCCAGCAGGCAAATGGGGACAGGGAGAAATGAGCAGTTCTTC
TRBV30	.	.	TRBJ2-7	CAWSGQGGYEQYF	TGTGCCTGGAGTGGACAGGGAGGATACGAGCAGTACTTC
TRBV10-1	.	.	TRBJ2-7	CASSEATRGEQYF	TGCGCCAGCAGTGAAGCGACCCGCGGCGAGCAGTACTTC
TRBV30	.	.	TRBJ1-3	CAWTLGGSGNTIYF	TGTGCCTGGACCCTCGGGGGCTCTGGAAACACCATATATTTT
TRBV5-4	.	.	TRBJ2-7	CASSLDQPYEQYF	TGTGCCAGCAGCTTGGACCAACCCTACGAGCAGTACTTC
TRBV9	TRBD2	few	TRBJ2-5	CASSDLAGEETQYF	TGTGCCAGCAGCGACCTAGCGGGAGAAGAGACCCAGTACTTC
TRBV6-1	.	.	TRBJ1-2	CASSEQQGSGYTF	TGTGCCAGCAGCGAACAACAGGGTAGTGGCTACACCTTC
TRBV6-5	TRBD1	.	TRBJ1-1	CASSFRDRVNTEAFF	TGTGCCAGCAGTTTTAGGGACAGAGTGAACACTGAAGCTTTCTTT
TRBV5-1	TRBD1	.	TRBJ1-5	CASVELRGTGFQPQHF	TGCGCCAGCGTGGAGCTAAGAGGGACAGGGTTTCAGCCCCAGCATTTT
TRBV11-3	TRBD1	.	TRBJ2-3	CASSLGDRRVSDTQYF	TGTGCCAGCAGCTTAGGGGACAGGAGGGTATCAGATACGCAGTATTTT
TRBV15	.	.	TRBJ2-7	CATSRGPVHEQYF	TGTGCCACCAGCCGGGGCCCAGTACACGAGCAGTACTTC
TRBV11-2	.	few	TRBJ1-5	CASSEGSNQPQHF	TGTGCCAGCAGCGAGGGGAGCAATCAGCCCCAGCATTTT
TRBV18	TRBD1	.	TRBJ2-5	CASSPRAGGEETQYF	TGTGCCAGCTCACCACGGGCAGGGGGCGAAGAGACCCAGTACTTC
TRBV18	TRBD1	.	TRBJ2-7	CASSPRQGPYEQYF	TGTGCCAGCTCACCCAGACAGGGACCCTACGAGCAGTACTTC
TRBV9	.	.	TRBJ2-3	CASSVRTDTQYF	TGTGCCAGCAGCGTCCGCACAGATACGCAGTATTTT
TRBV6-6	TRBD2	.	TRBJ2-5	CASSYWSGGYQETQYF	TGTGCCAGCAGTTACTGGAGCGGGGGGTACCAAGAGACCCAGTACTTC
TRBV7-6	.	.	TRBJ2-5	CASSLRRRAQYF	TGTGCCAGCAGCTTACGCAGGAGGGCCCAGTACTTC
TRBV28	TRBD1	.	TRBJ1-5	CASSLGQGPNQPQHF	TGTGCCAGCAGCCTAGGACAGGGGCCTAATCAGCCCCAGCATTTT
TRBV7-6	TRBD2	.	TRBJ2-5	CASSSSGRGETQYF	TGTGCCAGCAGCTCTAGCGGGAGAGGGGAGACCCAGTACTTC
TRBV2	.	.	TRBJ1-1	CASSERDQATAEAFF	TGTGCCAGCAGTGAGAGGGACCAGGCCACGGCTGAAGCTTTCTTT
TRBV13	.	.	TRBJ2-7	CASTKGKKAYEQYF	TGTGCCAGCACGAAGGGGAAGAAGGCCTACGAGCAGTACTTC
TRBV5-1	.	.	TRBJ2-5	CASRGTTFQETQYF	TGCGCCAGCCGGGGGACCACTTTCCAAGAGACCCAGTACTTC
TRBV18	.	.	TRBJ2-3	CASSDPGADTQYF	TGTGCCAGCTCGGATCCGGGGGCAGATACGCAGTATTTT
TRBV6-1	TRBD1	.	TRBJ1-5	CASSDWQGAGNQPQHF	TGTGCCAGCAGTGATTGGCAGGGGGCGGGCAATCAGCCCCAGCATTTT
TRBV29-1	.	.	TRBJ2-1	CSVELYSPRVF	TGCAGCGTTGAATTGTACAGCCCACGAGTCTTC
TRBV2	TRBD1	.	TRBJ2-3	CASSENQGTGEDF	TGTGCCAGCAGTGAAAACCAAGGGACAGGGGAAGATTTT
TRBV30	TRBD1	.	TRBJ2-3	CAWSSDPRTGTSTDTQYF	TGTGCCTGGAGCTCCGACCCCAGGACAGGCACTAGCACAGATACGCAGTATTTT
TRBV11-2	.	.	TRBJ2-7	CASSQMRQNAGEQYF	TGTGCCAGCAGCCAGATGAGGCAGAACGCGGGCGAGCAGTACTTC